A selection of T cell receptor beta chains follows, all from one sample in a study of control samples from healthy donors and cancer patients. The repertoire was sequenced with immunoSEQ multiplex PCR; TCRdb's copy has only in-frame clones and lacks some. Of 100,000 to 150,000 clones in the sample, roughly 90% were seen once. Sequencing used blood. The receptors here all came from a woman between 45 and 60 years old in good health. Both conserved end residues are part of each CDR3. D genes are given only for firm matches.

v_gene: TRBV9
d_gene: NA
CDR3aa: CASSVGSGNQPQHF

v_gene: TRBV27
d_gene: NA
CDR3aa: CASSLWVRDHSPLHF

v_gene: TRBV6-6
d_gene: TRBD2
CDR3aa: CASSPLGGGNIQYF

v_gene: TRBV19
d_gene: NA
CDR3aa: CASSAGQPTNTIYF

v_gene: TRBV19
d_gene: NA
CDR3aa: CASSMGGSTYEQYF

v_gene: TRBV30
d_gene: NA
CDR3aa: CAWSGAISNQPQHF

v_gene: TRBV2
d_gene: TRBD1
CDR3aa: CASVGNRGPSNYGYTF

v_gene: TRBV28
d_gene: NA
CDR3aa: CASRVVNTEAFF

v_gene: TRBV5-1
d_gene: NA
CDR3aa: CASRPTGLGSPLHF

v_gene: TRBV5-8
d_gene: NA
CDR3aa: CASSLEGLTDTQYF

v_gene: TRBV7-2
d_gene: NA
CDR3aa: CASSSTSTDTQYF

v_gene: TRBV10-1
d_gene: NA
CDR3aa: CASSGPEPNIQYF

v_gene: TRBV24-1
d_gene: TRBD1
CDR3aa: CATSENRGAGYTF

v_gene: TRBV7-6
d_gene: NA
CDR3aa: CASSSLPGPGDTQYF

v_gene: TRBV6-1
d_gene: NA
CDR3aa: CASSEGAGWIQPQHF

v_gene: TRBV18
d_gene: TRBD1
CDR3aa: CASSLRDSDQPQHF

v_gene: TRBV4-1
d_gene: NA
CDR3aa: CASSLYPGENQPQHF

v_gene: TRBV4-1
d_gene: TRBD2
CDR3aa: CASGLAGAGELFF

v_gene: TRBV19
d_gene: TRBD1
CDR3aa: CASRGQGEGANVLTF

v_gene: TRBV24-1
d_gene: TRBD2
CDR3aa: CATSGGVAGISEQFF

v_gene: TRBV27
d_gene: NA
CDR3aa: CASSKLSSGETQYF

v_gene: TRBV7-9
d_gene: TRBD1
CDR3aa: CASTGVGQGSYEQYF

v_gene: TRBV28
d_gene: NA
CDR3aa: CASSLIRGSGNTIYF

v_gene: TRBV19
d_gene: NA
CDR3aa: CASSMSAGNQPQHF

v_gene: TRBV18
d_gene: NA
CDR3aa: CASSPPGTPGNTIYF

v_gene: TRBV5-1
d_gene: TRBD2
CDR3aa: CASSSWAGGHGTGELFF

v_gene: TRBV5-1
d_gene: NA
CDR3aa: CASSGASSGNTIYF

v_gene: TRBV5-5
d_gene: NA
CDR3aa: CASSALRTTTMNTEAFF

v_gene: TRBV5-1
d_gene: NA
CDR3aa: CASSLKPGVEYGYTF

v_gene: TRBV25-1
d_gene: NA
CDR3aa: CASSEPGQPQHF

v_gene: TRBV20-1
d_gene: NA
CDR3aa: CSASYGGPWYF

v_gene: TRBV30
d_gene: NA
CDR3aa: CAWNGRAGYTF

v_gene: TRBV24-1
d_gene: NA
CDR3aa: CATSLGGTSTDTQYF

v_gene: TRBV19
d_gene: NA
CDR3aa: CASTGRANGYTF

v_gene: TRBV20-1
d_gene: NA
CDR3aa: CSASGGTGELFF

v_gene: TRBV6-5
d_gene: NA
CDR3aa: CASSYRRDTEAFF

v_gene: TRBV2
d_gene: NA
CDR3aa: CASSETGTSPLHF

v_gene: TRBV12-3/TRBV12-4
d_gene: TRBD1
CDR3aa: CASSYGTGGYTF

v_gene: TRBV5-1
d_gene: TRBD2
CDR3aa: CASSLGGSGSADTQYF

v_gene: TRBV2
d_gene: NA
CDR3aa: CASSSGLNEQFF

v_gene: TRBV6-6
d_gene: TRBD1
CDR3aa: CASRPDRGGQPQHF

v_gene: TRBV29-1
d_gene: NA
CDR3aa: CSASGGFGEQYF

v_gene: TRBV5-1
d_gene: TRBD1
CDR3aa: CASSPGQGGSYGYTF

v_gene: TRBV19
d_gene: TRBD1
CDR3aa: CASRTGGAVYNEQFF

v_gene: TRBV5-4
d_gene: TRBD2
CDR3aa: CASSPMMPAGDKGDTQYF

v_gene: TRBV27
d_gene: NA
CDR3aa: CASSSDGWGTTDTQYF

v_gene: TRBV5-8
d_gene: NA
CDR3aa: CASSLGRRSPSTDTQYF

v_gene: TRBV15
d_gene: NA
CDR3aa: CATSNKMEGGYTF

v_gene: TRBV18
d_gene: NA
CDR3aa: CASSPSWEANTGELFF

v_gene: TRBV5-1
d_gene: NA
CDR3aa: CASSSPGFNEQFF

v_gene: TRBV15
d_gene: NA
CDR3aa: CATRGFNEQFF

v_gene: TRBV19
d_gene: NA
CDR3aa: CASSKGGSRVAPQHF

v_gene: TRBV6-2/TRBV6-3
d_gene: TRBD2
CDR3aa: CASSARTSGSHPYEQYF

v_gene: TRBV5-1
d_gene: NA
CDR3aa: CASSRDSSGYGYTF

v_gene: TRBV15
d_gene: NA
CDR3aa: CATSRPTGGITEAFF